This T cell receptor beta chain originates from a study of shared clonotypes between healthy human individuals. The replicate PCRs on unsorted PBMC were given about 300 ng DNA, which is about 30,000 T cell genomes. Original processing notes: ImmunoSEQ output held junction-only sequences without quality scores, so filtering differed. Using immunoSEQ multiplex PCR, the repertoire was profiled, and TCRdb retains in-frame clones only, with some absent. From that table come the V and J calls and clone size; the DNA was used to work out D and trimming. The data show roughly 510,000 clones, with 75% to 80% seen just once and approximately 12% held by the top ten. At least ten counts were recorded for this clone. The trim removed 4 bases at V and 9 bases at J, leaving 4 bases unmatched. Looked up from germline, CDR1 is DFQATT and CDR2 is SNEGSKA (reference sequence). CDR3 length: 11 residues.

Sample: PBMCs. This receptor was taken from a woman in her thirties or forties in good health. Some clones in this sample may be carry-over from other donors' samples. The chain couples TRBV20-1 to TRBJ1-2, with 8 nucleotides matching TRBD1. CDR3 in DNA: TGCAGTGCTACAGGGGGCATACGCTACACCTTC. This encodes CSATGGIRYTF.